The 15 T cell receptor beta chains in this list originate from one sample, sequenced in a study of T cell responses to AZD1222 COVID-19 vaccine. Sequenced by immunoSEQ multiplex PCR; TCRdb stores in-frame clones only, minus some. The sample contains 82,000 or so clones, roughly 90% of which appear only once. Specimen: peripheral blood, collected on day 0 of AZD1222 vaccination. The receptors here all came from an adult in good health.

The chain carries TRBV5-1 and TRBJ2-7, with 7 bases that match TRBD1. Germline CDR1 SGHRS, CDR2 YFSETQ. This CDR3 spans 15 amino acids. With V trimmed by 2 bases and J by 1 base, 6 bases remained unmatched. CDR3 residues: CASSLRTGESYEQYF. CDR3 DNA sequence: TGCGCCAGCAGCTTACGGACAGGTGAATCCTACGAGCAGTACTTC.

This clone was detected a few times. J is TRBJ1-3 and V is TRBV6-2 or TRBV6-3; no clear D gene. Trimming took off 2 bases at V and 0 bases at J, with 8 bases between the two ends. The CDR3 loop spans 15 amino acids. Germline V gives CDR1 MNHEY, CDR2 SVGEGT. The CDR3 protein is CASSYEGRSGNTIYF. DNA of the CDR3: TGTGCCAGCAGTTACGAGGGCCGCTCTGGAAACACCATATATTTT.

The sample holds one count of this clone. The chain recombines TRBV11-2 with TRBJ1-3, with TRBD1 identical over 8 bases. This CDR3 comprises 15 residues. V lost 5 bases to trimming and J lost 3 bases; unmatched junction nucleotides: 6. From germline, CDR1 is SGHAT and CDR2 FQNNGV. CDR3 in amino acids: CASSQQQGVGNTIYF. CDR3 coding DNA: TGTGCCAGCAGCCAACAACAGGGGGTTGGAAACACCATATATTTT.

This chain joins TRBV28 and TRBJ1-5, with D tentatively TRBD1 (5 bases). V was shortened by 3 bases and J by 0 bases, with 9 bases between the two germline ends. The CDR3 contains 15 residues. CDR1 and CDR2 (germline): MDHEN, SYDVKM. The CDR3 loop is CASSFEGNSNQPQHF. CDR3 nucleotide sequence: TGTGCCAGCAGTTTCGAGGGGAATAGCAATCAGCCCCAGCATTTT.

The genes are TRBV10-2 and TRBJ2-5, with D possibly matching TRBD1 (6 bases). Germline CDR1 WSHSY, CDR2 SAAADI. The V end was cut by 6 bases, the J end by 3 bases, with 11 bases between. This CDR3 region has 13 residues. This CDR3 reads CASRRAGEETQYF. Written as DNA, the CDR3 is TGCGCCAGCAGAAGGGCAGGGGAAGAGACCCAGTACTTC.

This clone was recorded a few times. The V and J genes are TRBV28 and TRBJ1-2, with TRBD1 matching over 8 bases. The CDR3 runs 15 residues. Germline loops: CDR1 MDHEN, CDR2 SYDVKM. The ends lost 5 bases at V and 4 bases at J; junction bases unmatched: 9. The CDR3 DNA sequence: TGTGCCAGCAGTCCCCGGACAGGGTATACCTATGGCTACACCTTC. This codes for CASSPRTGYTYGYTF.

The chain employs TRBV6-6 and TRBJ2-7; 8 bases align to TRBD1. Germline CDR1 is MNHNY and CDR2 is SVGAGI (reference sequence). The V and J ends lost 5 bases and 2 bases, in that order; junction bases with no gene match: 8. CDR3 length: 15 amino acids. Here the CDR3 reads CASSPGDRGTYEQYF. The CDR3 DNA sequence: TGTGCCAGCAGTCCAGGCGACAGGGGAACCTACGAGCAGTACTTC.

This clone was seen just once. CDR3 in DNA: TGTGCCAGCAGCCAAGATAGGGACCCGGGGGACATTCAGTACTTC. This encodes CASSQDRDPGDIQYF. This sequence joins TRBV3-1 (or the pseudogene TRBV3-2) and TRBJ2-4; perhaps TRBD2 as D (6 bases). The V gene's germline CDR1 is LGHDT and CDR2 YNNKEL (reference sequence). This CDR3 spans 15 amino acids. V was pared by 0 bases and J by 8 bases, with 14 bases between.

This chain uses TRBV5-1 with TRBJ2-3; 8 positions agree with TRBD2. Germline lookup yields CDR1 SGHRS and CDR2 YFSETQ. J gave up 0 bases and V 10 bases, and 7 bases lay outside the gene matches. This CDR3 is built from 14 residues. The CDR3 nucleotides read TGCGCCGGGCGGCGGGGGGAGAGCACAGATACGCAGTATTTT. Translating it yields CAGRRGESTDTQYF.

The rearrangement uses TRBV3-1 (or the pseudogene TRBV3-2) and TRBJ2-1; tentatively, D is TRBD1 (5 bases). This CDR3 is built from 14 residues. Trimming took off 2 bases at V and 8 bases at J, with 13 bases between the two ends. CDR1 is LGHDT and CDR2 is YNNKEL in the germline V gene (reference sequence). The CDR3 DNA follows: TGTGCCAGCAGCCAAATAGGGGTGGGTGATGAGCAGTTCTTC. Its translation: CASSQIGVGDEQFF.

The V call is TRBV15, the J call TRBJ1-5, with D uncertain. This CDR3 comprises 16 residues. Trimming pared 0 bases from V and 3 bases from J, leaving 12 bases between. The germline CDR1 and CDR2 sequences are LNHNV and YYDKDF (reference sequence). The CDR3 protein is CATSRDPGRSNQPQHF. The CDR3 nucleotides are TGTGCCACCAGCAGAGATCCAGGCAGGTCCAATCAGCCCCAGCATTTT. The full variable domain, its missing parts supplied by reference TRBV15 and TRBJ1-5, is DAMVIQNPRYQVTQFGKPVTLSCSQTLNHNVMYWYQQKSSQAPKLLFHYYDKDFNNEADTPDNFQSRRPNTSFCFLDIRSPGLGDTAMYLCATSRDPGRSNQPQHFGDGTRLSIL.

The chain carries TRBV6-5 and TRBJ2-4; possible D gene TRBD1, 6 bases. The CDR3 spans 14 residues. Germline V gives CDR1 MNHEY, CDR2 SVGAGI. Trimming removed 6 bases from V and 0 bases from J, with 9 bases in between. This CDR3 is CASRDSLAKNIQYF. CDR3 nucleotides: TGTGCCAGCAGGGACAGTTTAGCCAAAAACATTCAGTACTTC.

The chain couples TRBV5-6 to TRBJ1-5; TRBD1 matches at 7 bases. Trimming at V came to 4 bases and at J to 6 bases, leaving 16 bases not matched to a gene. Germline assignment: CDR1 SGHDT and CDR2 YYEEEE. The length of the CDR3 is 17 residues. The CDR3, as DNA: TGTGCCAGCAGCGCGAGAAACAGGGGAGGTACATCTCAGCCCCAGCATTTT. It encodes CASSARNRGGTSQPQHF.

J is TRBJ1-5 and V is TRBV19, with D possibly being TRBD1 (5 bases). The CDR3 covers 14 residues. Germline values: CDR1 LNHDA, CDR2 SQIVND (reference sequence). V dropped 8 bases and J dropped 1 base, with 12 bases sitting between them. The CDR3 protein is CASGDWGSNQPQHF. The CDR3 nucleotides are TGTGCCAGTGGGGACTGGGGGAGCAATCAGCCCCAGCATTTT.

This rearrangement joins TRBV4-2 to TRBJ2-1; 10 bases align to TRBD2. J gave up 4 bases and V 1 base, and 4 bases lay outside the gene matches. CDR1 is LGHNA and CDR2 is YNFKEQ in the germline V gene. The CDR3 totals 16 residues. Written as DNA, the CDR3 is TGTGCCAGCAGCCAAGTTTCACTAGCGGGGTACAATGAGCAGTTCTTC. The encoded protein is CASSQVSLAGYNEQFF.